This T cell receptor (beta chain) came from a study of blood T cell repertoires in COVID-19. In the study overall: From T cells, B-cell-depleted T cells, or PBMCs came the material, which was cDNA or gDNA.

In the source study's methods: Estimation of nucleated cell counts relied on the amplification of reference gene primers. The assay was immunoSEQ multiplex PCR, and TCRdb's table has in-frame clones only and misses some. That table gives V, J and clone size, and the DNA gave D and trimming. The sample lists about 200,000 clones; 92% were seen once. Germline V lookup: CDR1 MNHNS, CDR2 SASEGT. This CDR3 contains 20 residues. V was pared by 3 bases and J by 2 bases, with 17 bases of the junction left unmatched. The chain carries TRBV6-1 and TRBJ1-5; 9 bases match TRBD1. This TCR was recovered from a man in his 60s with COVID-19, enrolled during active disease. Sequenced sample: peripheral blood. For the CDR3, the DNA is TGTGCCAGCAGTGATCGGACAGGGGACCAAATTAAAGCGGGCAATCAGCCCCAGCATTTT. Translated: CASSDRTGDQIKAGNQPQHF.